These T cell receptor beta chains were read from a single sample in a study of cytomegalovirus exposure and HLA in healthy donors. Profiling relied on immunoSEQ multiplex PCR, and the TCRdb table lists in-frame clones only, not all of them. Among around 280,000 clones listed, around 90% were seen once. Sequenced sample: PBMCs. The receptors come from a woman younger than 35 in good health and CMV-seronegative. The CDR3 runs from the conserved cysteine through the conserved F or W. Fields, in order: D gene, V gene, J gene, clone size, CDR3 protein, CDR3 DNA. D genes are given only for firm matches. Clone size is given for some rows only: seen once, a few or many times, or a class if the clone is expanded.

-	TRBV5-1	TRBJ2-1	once	CASSLGSSQGNEQFF	TGCGCCAGCAGCTTGGGCTCGTCCCAGGGGAATGAGCAGTTCTTC
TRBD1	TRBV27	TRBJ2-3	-	CASTGTGGTDTQYF	TGTGCCAGCACCGGGACAGGGGGGACAGATACGCAGTATTTT
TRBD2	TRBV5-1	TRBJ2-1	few	CASSLAGGHNEQFF	TGCGCCAGCAGCCTTGCGGGGGGGCACAATGAGCAGTTCTTC
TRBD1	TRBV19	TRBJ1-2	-	CASSIQDRGYYGYTF	TGTGCCAGTAGTATCCAAGACAGGGGGTACTATGGCTACACCTTC
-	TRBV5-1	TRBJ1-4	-	CASARDVGSQKLFF	TGCGCCAGCGCGAGGGATGTTGGGAGTCAAAAACTGTTTTTT
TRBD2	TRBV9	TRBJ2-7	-	CASSAGLAGVSEQYF	TGTGCCAGCAGCGCCGGACTAGCGGGGGTGTCGGAGCAGTACTTC
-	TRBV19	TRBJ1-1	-	CASNARVISEAFF	TGTGCCAGTAATGCCAGGGTAATTTCTGAAGCTTTCTTT
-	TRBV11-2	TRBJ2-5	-	CASSPQETQYF	TGTGCCAGCAGCCCTCAAGAGACCCAGTACTTC
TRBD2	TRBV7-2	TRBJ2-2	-	CASSLALAGGVGELFF	TGTGCCAGCAGCTTAGCGTTGGCGGGGGGCGTCGGGGAGCTGTTTTTT
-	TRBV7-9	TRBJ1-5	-	CSSTLGGQPQHF	TGTTCCAGCACTCTAGGGGGTCAGCCCCAGCATTTT
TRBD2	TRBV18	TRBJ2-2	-	CASSPPGGITGELFF	TGTGCCAGCTCACCACCGGGGGGGATCACCGGGGAGCTGTTTTTT
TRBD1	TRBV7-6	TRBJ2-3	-	CASSPGTARDTQYF	TGTGCCAGCAGTCCCGGGACAGCCCGAGATACGCAGTATTTT
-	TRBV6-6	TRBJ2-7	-	CASSPGQLYEQYF	TGTGCCAGCAGCCCCGGACAGCTCTACGAGCAGTACTTC
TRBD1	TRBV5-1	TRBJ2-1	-	CASSSGQSSYNEQFF	TGCGCCAGCAGCTCGGGACAGAGCTCCTACAATGAGCAGTTCTTC
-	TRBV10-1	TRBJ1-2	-	CASSWPHSAGHLANYGYTF	TGCGCCAGCAGCTGGCCCCATAGCGCTGGCCACTTAGCTAACTATGGCTACACCTTC
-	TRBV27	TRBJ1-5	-	CAGSLGAGVSQPQHF	TGTGCCGGCAGCCTTGGCGCAGGGGTGAGTCAGCCCCAGCATTTT
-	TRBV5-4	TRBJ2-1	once	CATTAQGSSYNEQFF	TGTGCCACCACAGCCCAGGGATCGTCCTACAATGAGCAGTTCTTC
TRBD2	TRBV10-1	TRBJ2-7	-	CASSISGGPHSYEQYF	TGCGCCAGCAGTATTAGCGGGGGGCCCCACTCCTACGAGCAGTACTTC
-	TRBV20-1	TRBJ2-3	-	CSVLLTDTQYF	TGCAGTGTCCTTTTGACAGATACGCAGTATTTT
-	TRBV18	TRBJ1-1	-	CASSHSSSEAFF	TGTGCCAGCTCCCACAGTAGTAGTGAAGCTTTCTTT